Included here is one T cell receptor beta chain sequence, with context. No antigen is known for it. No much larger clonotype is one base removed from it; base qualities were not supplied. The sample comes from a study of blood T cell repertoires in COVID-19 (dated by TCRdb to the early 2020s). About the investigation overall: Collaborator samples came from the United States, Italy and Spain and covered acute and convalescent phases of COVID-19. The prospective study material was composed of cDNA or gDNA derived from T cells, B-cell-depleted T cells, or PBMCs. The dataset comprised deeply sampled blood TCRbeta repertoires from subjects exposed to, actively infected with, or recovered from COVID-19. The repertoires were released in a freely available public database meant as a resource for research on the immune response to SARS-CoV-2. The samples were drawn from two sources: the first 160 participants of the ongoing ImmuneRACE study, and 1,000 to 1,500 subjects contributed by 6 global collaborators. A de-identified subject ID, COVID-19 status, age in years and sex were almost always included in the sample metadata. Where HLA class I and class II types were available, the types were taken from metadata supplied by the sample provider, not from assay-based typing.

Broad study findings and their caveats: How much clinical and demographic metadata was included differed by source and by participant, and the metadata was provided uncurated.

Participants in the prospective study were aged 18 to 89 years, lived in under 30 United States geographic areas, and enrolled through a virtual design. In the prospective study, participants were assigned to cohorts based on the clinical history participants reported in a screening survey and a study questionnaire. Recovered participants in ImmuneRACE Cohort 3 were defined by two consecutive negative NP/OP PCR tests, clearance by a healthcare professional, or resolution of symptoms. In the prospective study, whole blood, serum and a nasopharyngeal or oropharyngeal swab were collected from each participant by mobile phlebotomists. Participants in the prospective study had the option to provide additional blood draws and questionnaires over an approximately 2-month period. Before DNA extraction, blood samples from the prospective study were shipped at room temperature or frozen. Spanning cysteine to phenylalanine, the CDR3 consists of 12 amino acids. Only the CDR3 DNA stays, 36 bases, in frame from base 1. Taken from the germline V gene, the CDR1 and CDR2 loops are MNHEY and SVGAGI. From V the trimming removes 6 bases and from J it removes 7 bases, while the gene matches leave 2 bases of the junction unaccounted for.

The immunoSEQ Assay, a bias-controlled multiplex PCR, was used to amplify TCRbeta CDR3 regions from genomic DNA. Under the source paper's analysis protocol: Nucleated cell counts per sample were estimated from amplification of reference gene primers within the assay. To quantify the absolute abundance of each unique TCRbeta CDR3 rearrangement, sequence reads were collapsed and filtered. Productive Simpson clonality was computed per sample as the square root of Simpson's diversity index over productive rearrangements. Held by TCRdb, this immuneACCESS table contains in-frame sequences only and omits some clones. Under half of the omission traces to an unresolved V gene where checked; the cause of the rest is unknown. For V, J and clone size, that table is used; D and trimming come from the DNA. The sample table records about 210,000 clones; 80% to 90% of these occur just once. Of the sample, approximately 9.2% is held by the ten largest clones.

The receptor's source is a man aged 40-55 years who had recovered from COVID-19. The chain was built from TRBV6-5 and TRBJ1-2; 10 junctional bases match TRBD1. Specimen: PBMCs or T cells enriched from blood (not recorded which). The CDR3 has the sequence CASRRTGGGYTF. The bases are TGTGCCAGCAGAAGGACAGGGGGTGGCTACACCTTC.